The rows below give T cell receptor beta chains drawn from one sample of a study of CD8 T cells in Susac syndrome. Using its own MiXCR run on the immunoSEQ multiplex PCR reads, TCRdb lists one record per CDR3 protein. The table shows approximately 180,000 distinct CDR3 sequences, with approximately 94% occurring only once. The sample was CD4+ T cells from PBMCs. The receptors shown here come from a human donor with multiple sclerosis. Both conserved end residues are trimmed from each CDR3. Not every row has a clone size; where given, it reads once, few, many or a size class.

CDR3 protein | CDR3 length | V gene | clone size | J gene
ATSRDGTGAFYGYT | 14 | TRBV15 | - | TRBJ1-2
ASSSSGGAEETQY | 13 | TRBV12-3/TRBV12-4 | - | TRBJ2-5
SAGYLYEQY | 9 | TRBV20-1 | - | TRBJ2-7
ASSTRDRGLINEKLF | 15 | TRBV12-3/TRBV12-4 | - | TRBJ1-4
SGSGTGGTDTQY | 12 | TRBV20-1 | - | TRBJ2-3
ASSVTGYGYT | 10 | TRBV25-1 | - | TRBJ1-2
ASSLDGRTGEMGGYT | 15 | TRBV5-1 | - | TRBJ1-2
SAHRVSEQY | 9 | TRBV20-1 | - | TRBJ2-7
SVLRQGTEAF | 10 | TRBV29-1 | - | TRBJ1-1
ASKRGQYSNQPQH | 13 | TRBV27 | - | TRBJ1-5
ASSEALQGANEKLF | 14 | TRBV2 | - | TRBJ1-4
SGVEGRGEKLF | 11 | TRBV29-1 | - | TRBJ1-4
AWSVDAGWDSPLH | 13 | TRBV30 | - | TRBJ1-6
SARMSGSNTEAF | 12 | TRBV20-1 | - | TRBJ1-1
SAPSRGAFNEQF | 12 | TRBV20-1 | - | TRBJ2-1
SVGHAQETQY | 10 | TRBV29-1 | - | TRBJ2-5
SVARRGENTGELF | 13 | TRBV29-1 | - | TRBJ2-2
ASSYGTGLEAF | 11 | TRBV6-6 | - | TRBJ1-1
SALPGTNYGYT | 11 | TRBV20-1 | - | TRBJ1-2
ASSLDSGQGSGANVLT | 16 | TRBV7-2 | - | TRBJ2-6
ASSRTGYSYEQY | 12 | TRBV3-1 | - | TRBJ2-7
ASSLSGTPYEQY | 12 | TRBV7-9 | - | TRBJ2-7
ASSQDRTYRAHSPYNEQF | 18 | TRBV4-1 | - | TRBJ2-1
AWSVRNPDTQY | 11 | TRBV30 | once | TRBJ2-3
ASSIQSSPTYNEQF | 14 | TRBV12-3/TRBV12-4 | - | TRBJ2-1
ATSRDQVGRNEQF | 13 | TRBV15 | once | TRBJ2-1
ASSPPGLGLLAKNIQY | 16 | TRBV28 | - | TRBJ2-4
ASSQDRRGRIHEQY | 14 | TRBV4-3 | once | TRBJ2-7
AISEGQGYGYT | 11 | TRBV10-3 | - | TRBJ1-2
ASSEVFGGEGTEAF | 14 | TRBV25-1 | - | TRBJ1-1
ATSRSGTRSPDTQY | 14 | TRBV15 | - | TRBJ2-3
AISVDRVTGELF | 12 | TRBV10-3 | - | TRBJ2-2
ASSLGTSSYNSPLH | 14 | TRBV7-6 | - | TRBJ1-6
ASSQDLGGWETQY | 13 | TRBV4-3 | once | TRBJ2-5
ASSPISGGATDTQY | 14 | TRBV18 | - | TRBJ2-3
ASSLTRDEQF | 10 | TRBV6-5 | - | TRBJ2-1
ASSLQYNEQF | 10 | TRBV5-1 | - | TRBJ2-1
ASTWYYGYT | 9 | TRBV12-3/TRBV12-4 | - | TRBJ1-2
SVGLAGGDTQY | 11 | TRBV29-1 | - | TRBJ2-3
ASSRRTGTGSNEQF | 14 | TRBV12-3/TRBV12-4 | - | TRBJ2-1
ASSQRGETYNEQF | 13 | TRBV3-1 | - | TRBJ2-1
ASSSRISYEQY | 11 | TRBV5-4 | - | TRBJ2-7
ATSRAGEETQY | 11 | TRBV15 | - | TRBJ2-5
ASRRTGTPYEQY | 12 | TRBV2 | - | TRBJ2-7